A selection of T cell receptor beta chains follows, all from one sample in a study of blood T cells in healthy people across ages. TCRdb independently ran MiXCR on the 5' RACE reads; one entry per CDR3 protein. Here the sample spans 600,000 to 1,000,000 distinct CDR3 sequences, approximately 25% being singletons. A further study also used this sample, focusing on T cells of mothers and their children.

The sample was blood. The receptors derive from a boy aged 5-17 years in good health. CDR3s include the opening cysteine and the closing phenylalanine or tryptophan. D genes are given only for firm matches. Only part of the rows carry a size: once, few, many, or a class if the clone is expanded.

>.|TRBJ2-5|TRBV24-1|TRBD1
TGTGCCACCAGTCAGGGGGCGGAGACCCAGTACTTC
CATSQGAETQYF
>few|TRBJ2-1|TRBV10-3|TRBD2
TGTGCCATCAGTGAGTCGGCAACGGCTAGCGGGGGGCGAGATGAGCAGTTCTTC
CAISESATASGGRDEQFF
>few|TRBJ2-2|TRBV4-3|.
TGCGCCAGCAGCATTTATAGGGACACCGGGGAGCTGTTTTTT
CASSIYRDTGELFF
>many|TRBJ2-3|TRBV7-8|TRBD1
TGTGCCAGCAGCCCGGACAGGAGACATAGCACAGATACGCAGTATTTT
CASSPDRRHSTDTQYF
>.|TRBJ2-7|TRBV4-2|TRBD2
TGTGCCAGCAGCCAAGAGGGGTCTAGCGGGAGCTCCTACGAGCAGTACTTC
CASSQEGSSGSSYEQYF
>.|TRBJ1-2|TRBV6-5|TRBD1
TGTGCCAGCAGACGACAGGGGGCTGATGGCTACACCTTC
CASRRQGADGYTF
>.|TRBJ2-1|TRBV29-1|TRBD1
TGCAGCGTTGAAGGAGGGACAGCCGAGGTGTACAATGAGCAGTTCTTC
CSVEGGTAEVYNEQFF
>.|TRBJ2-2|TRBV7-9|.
TGTGCCAGCAGCTTACTAGCAGGGCGAACCGGGGAGCTGTTTTTT
CASSLLAGRTGELFF
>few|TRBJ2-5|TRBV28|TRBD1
TGTGCCAGCAGATCCCGGGACAGGGAGGGAGAGACCCAGTACTTC
CASRSRDREGETQYF
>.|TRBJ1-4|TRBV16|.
TGTGCCAGCAGCCAATTACTCACAGAAAAACTGTTTTTT
CASSQLLTEKLFF
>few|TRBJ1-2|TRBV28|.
TGTGCCAGCAGTAAGTCCCAGGGAAACTATGGCTACACCTTC
CASSKSQGNYGYTF
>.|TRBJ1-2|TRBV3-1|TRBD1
TGTGCCACACAGGGGGCCGCGAGGAACTTTGGCTACACCTTC
CATQGAARNFGYTF
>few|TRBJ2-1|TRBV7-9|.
TGTGCCAGCAGCTTCGCGGGGCCCAGCTCCTACAATGAGCAGTTCTTC
CASSFAGPSSYNEQFF
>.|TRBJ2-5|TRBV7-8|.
TGTGCCAGCAGCTTAGAAACGGACAGACAAGAGACCCAGTACTTC
CASSLETDRQETQYF
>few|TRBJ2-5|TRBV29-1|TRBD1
TGCAGCGTTTCAGCAGGGGGAGACCCAGTGCTGGGTGGGGCCCAGTACTTC
CSVSAGGDPVLGGAQYF
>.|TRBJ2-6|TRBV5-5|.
TGTGCCAGCAGCTCCCCGGGATCTGGGGCCAACGTCCTGACTTTC
CASSSPGSGANVLTF
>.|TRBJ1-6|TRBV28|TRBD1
TGTGCCAGCAGGGACACAGGGGAAGGGGCCTATAATTCACCCCTCCACTTT
CASRDTGEGAYNSPLHF
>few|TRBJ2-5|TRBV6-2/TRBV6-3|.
TGTGCCAGCAGTTACCGGGGCAGGCCTCCCCAAGAGACCCAGTACTTC
CASSYRGRPPQETQYF
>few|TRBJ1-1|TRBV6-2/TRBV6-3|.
TGTGCCAGCAGTACCTGGGACACCTTGAACACTGAAGCTTTCTTT
CASSTWDTLNTEAFF
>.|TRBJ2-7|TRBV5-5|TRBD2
TGTGCCAGCAGCTTGGTAGTCTGGGCTAGCGGGAGGCCTTCCTACGAGCAGTACTTC
CASSLVVWASGRPSYEQYF
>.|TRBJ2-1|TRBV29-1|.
TGCAGCGTTGGTATGGCAGAGCAGTTCTTC
CSVGMAEQFF
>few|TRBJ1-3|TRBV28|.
TGTGCCAGCACAGGGTCTGGAAACACCATATATTTT
CASTGSGNTIYF
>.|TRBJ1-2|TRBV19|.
TGTGCCAGTAGTATAGGACCGCAGTGGGGCTATGGCTACACCTTC
CASSIGPQWGYGYTF
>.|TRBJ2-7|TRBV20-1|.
TGCAGTGCTCCGGACAGCCTCTCCTACGAGCAGTACTTC
CSAPDSLSYEQYF
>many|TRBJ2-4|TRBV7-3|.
TGTGCCAGCAGCTTAACGTTCACACTAGCCAAAAACATTCAGTACTTC
CASSLTFTLAKNIQYF
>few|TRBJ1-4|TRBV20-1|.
TGCAGTGCTAGTACGGGGAAAGCTAATGAAAAACTGTTTTTT
CSASTGKANEKLFF
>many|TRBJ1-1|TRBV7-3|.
TGTGCCAGCAGCCTACAGGTTAACACTGAAGCTTTCTTT
CASSLQVNTEAFF
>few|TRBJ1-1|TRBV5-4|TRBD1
TGTGCCAGCAGCTTGGGACAGGGGGCCGTCATGAACACTGAAGCTTTCTTT
CASSLGQGAVMNTEAFF
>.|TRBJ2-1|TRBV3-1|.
TGTGCCAGCAGCGGAGGCCTGGGGGGCTACAATGAGCAGTTCTTC
CASSGGLGGYNEQFF
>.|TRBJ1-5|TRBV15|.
TGTGCCACCAGCAGATCCTTCCGGGGCTCGGGTCAGCCCCAGCATTTT
CATSRSFRGSGQPQHF
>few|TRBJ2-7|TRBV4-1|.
TGCGCCAGCAGCCAGACGGACATCTCTCCCGAGCAGTACTTC
CASSQTDISPEQYF
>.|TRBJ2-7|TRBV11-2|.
TGTGCCAGCAGCTTAGCCACAGGGTCACACGAGCAGTACTTC
CASSLATGSHEQYF
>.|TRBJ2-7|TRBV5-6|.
TGTGCCAGCAGTTCCGGACATTCCTACCAGCAGTACTTC
CASSSGHSYQQYF
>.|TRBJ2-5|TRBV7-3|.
TGTGCCAGCAGCACGGGGGGCCGACCCGAGGAGACCCAGTACTTC
CASSTGGRPEETQYF
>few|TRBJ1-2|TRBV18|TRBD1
TGTGCCAGCTCGGAGGGGACAGCCTATGGCTACACCTTC
CASSEGTAYGYTF
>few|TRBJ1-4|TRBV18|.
TGTGCCAGCTCACCACAACGGGGGGCGGATGAAAAACTGTTTTTT
CASSPQRGADEKLFF
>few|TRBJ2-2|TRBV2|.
TGTGCCAGCAGTCGACAGCCGCCGAACACCGGGGAGCTGTTTTTT
CASSRQPPNTGELFF
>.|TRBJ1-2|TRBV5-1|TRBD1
TGCGCCAGCAGCTTAACCGGGACAGATATAGGCTGCACCTTC
CASSLTGTDIGCTF
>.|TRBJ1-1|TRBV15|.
TGTGCCACCATTGACGGAGGAACGAACACTGAAGCTTTCTTT
CATIDGGTNTEAFF
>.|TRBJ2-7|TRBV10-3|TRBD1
TGTGCCACCGGAGACAGGGGGCTGGACGAGCAGTACTTC
CATGDRGLDEQYF
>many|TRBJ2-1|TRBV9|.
TGTGCCAGCAGCTTACACTCCCGGGGCTCCTACAATGAGCAGTTCTTC
CASSLHSRGSYNEQFF
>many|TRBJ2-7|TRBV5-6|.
TGTGCCAGCTCTCCAGGGGACTACGAGCAGTACTTC
CASSPGDYEQYF
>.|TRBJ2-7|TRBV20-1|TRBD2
TGCAGTGCTAGAGATGGAGGGGGACTAGCGAGCTCCTACGAGCAGTACTTC
CSARDGGGLASSYEQYF
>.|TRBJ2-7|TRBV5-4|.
TGTGCCAGCAGCAGACAGTCGCAATACGAGCAGTACTTC
CASSRQSQYEQYF
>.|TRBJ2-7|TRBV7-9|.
TGTGCCAGCAGCGGACGTGAGGGGGTCGAGCAGTACTTC
CASSGREGVEQYF
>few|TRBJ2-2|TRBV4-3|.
TGCGCCAGCAGCCCCTTGGGAGACACCGGGGAGCTGTTTTTT
CASSPLGDTGELFF
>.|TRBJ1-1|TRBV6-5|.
TGTGCCAGCAGTTACTCCACGCGCGTGGGGGAGAACACTGAAGCTTTCTTT
CASSYSTRVGENTEAFF
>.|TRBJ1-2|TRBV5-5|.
TGTGCCAGCAGCTTGGGAGGGGGGATGGACAATCTCTATGGCTACACCTTC
CASSLGGGMDNLYGYTF
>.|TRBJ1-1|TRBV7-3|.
TGTGCCAGCAGCTCGGGACAGAACACTGAAGCTTTCTTT
CASSSGQNTEAFF
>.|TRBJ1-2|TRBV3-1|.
TGTGCCAGCAGCGCAGGGACGGACTATGGCTACACCTTC
CASSAGTDYGYTF
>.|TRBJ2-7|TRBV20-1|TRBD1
TGCAGTGCGCCTCGGACAGGGGGGTCCTACGAGCAGTACTTC
CSAPRTGGSYEQYF
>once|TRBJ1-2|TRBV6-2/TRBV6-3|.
TGTGCCAGCGCCCCCCGGGCATGGGATGGCTATGGCTACACCTTC
CASAPRAWDGYGYTF
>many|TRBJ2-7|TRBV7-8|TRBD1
TGTGCCAGCAGCTGGGACAGGGCCTACGAGCAGTACTTC
CASSWDRAYEQYF